These 20 T cell receptor beta chains were all obtained from the same sample, sequenced in a study of cytotoxic CD8 clonotypes in ibrutinib-treated CLL. Assay used: immunoSEQ multiplex PCR; TCRdb lists only in-frame clones, some missing. The data contain about 140,000 clones, 77% of them singletons. The sequencing here drew on PBMCs, taken after 12 months of ibrutinib treatment. All receptors come from a human donor with chronic lymphocytic leukemia.

The rearrangement uses TRBV11-2 and TRBJ2-7, with 9 bases lining up with TRBD1. Germline assignment: CDR1 SGHAT and CDR2 FQNNGV. The CDR3 length is 17 residues. After removal of 5 bases from V and 2 bases from J, the junction contained 13 bases not matched to a gene. This CDR3 is CASSPSLGTGMAYEQYF. The CDR3, as DNA: TGTGCCAGCAGCCCGAGTTTAGGGACAGGGATGGCCTACGAGCAGTACTTC.

The chain carries TRBV13 and TRBJ2-5; D remains ambiguous. The CDR3 is 12 residues long. V lost 6 bases and J lost 3, with 8 bases in between. Looked up from germline, CDR1 is PRHDT and CDR2 is FYEKMQ (reference sequence). This chain's CDR3 is CASSYGKETQYF. DNA of the CDR3: TGTGCCAGCAGTTATGGTAAAGAGACCCAGTACTTC.

The chain links TRBV7-3 to TRBJ1-1; the D gene is possibly TRBD1 (6 bases). The CDR3 runs 13 residues. Germline CDR1 and CDR2: SGHTA and FQGTGA. Trimming took off 5 bases at V and 6 bases at J, with 13 bases between the two ends. CDR3 residues: CASSPIGGAEAFF. The CDR3 DNA sequence: TGTGCCAGCAGCCCGATTGGGGGCGCTGAAGCTTTCTTT.

This clone was seen a handful of times. The chain has TRBV9 and TRBJ2-2; 8 positions match TRBD1. With V trimmed by 2 bases and J by 5 bases, 14 bases remained unmatched. The CDR3 is 18 amino acids. From germline, CDR1 is SGDLS and CDR2 YYNGEE. CDR3 nucleotide sequence: TGTGCCAGCAGCGTTAGGGACCTAGGACAGGGATGGACCGGGGAGCTGTTTTTT. Its translation: CASSVRDLGQGWTGELFF.

This clone was detected only a few times. CDR3 coding DNA: TGTGCCAGTAGTATAAGTGGCTCGAGCTCCTACGAGCAGTACTTC. The encoded protein is CASSISGSSSYEQYF. The chain carries TRBV19 and TRBJ2-7; D not resolved. V was clipped by 2 bases and J by 0 bases, with 11 bases between them. The CDR3 is 15 residues long. The germline V gene has CDR1 LNHDA and CDR2 SQIVND (reference sequence).

This chain joins TRBV6-5 and TRBJ1-2; D uncertain. The germline V and J ends were trimmed by 2 bases and 7 bases, with 11 bases remaining between them. Looked up from germline, CDR1 is MNHEY and CDR2 is SVGAGI. This CDR3 contains 13 residues. The CDR3, as DNA: TGTGCCAGCAGTTACGTGGGGTTTGGTGGCTACACCTTC. Protein sequence: CASSYVGFGGYTF.

The chain employs TRBV2 and TRBJ1-2, with a tentative D call TRBD1 (6 bases). Germline-derived CDR1 and CDR2 are SNHLY and FYNNEI. The V end lost 2 bases, the J end lost 8 bases, and 12 bases lay between the germline ends. The CDR3 loop spans 13 amino acids. CDR3 nucleotides: TGTGCCAGCAGTGAACTGCAGGGGCGCGGCTACACCTTC. Its translation is CASSELQGRGYTF. Together with reference TRBV2 and TRBJ1-2, the CDR3 gives the full variable domain: EPEVTQTPSHQVTQMGQEVILRCVPISNHLYFYWYRQILGQKVEFLVSFYNNEISEKSEIFDDQFSVERPDGSNFTLKIRSTKLEDSAMYFCASSELQGRGYTFGSGTRLTVV.

The genes are TRBV4-2 and TRBJ2-7; TRBD2 agrees at 10 bases. Germline trimming cut 0 bases from V and 2 bases from J; bases unmatched to any gene: 1. This CDR3 contains 15 residues. In germline, CDR1 is LGHNA, CDR2 YNFKEQ. The CDR3 loop is CASSQEAGGTYEQYF. CDR3 coding DNA: TGTGCCAGCAGCCAAGAAGCGGGAGGGACCTACGAGCAGTACTTC.

This chain connects TRBV11-2 to TRBJ2-7; D unresolved. CDR1 SGHAT and CDR2 FQNNGV come from the germline V gene. The CDR3 has 12 amino acids. Trimming removed 1 base at V and 4 bases at J, with 5 bases between. The CDR3 loop reads CASSLVGYEQYF. The CDR3 DNA reads TGTGCCAGCAGCTTAGTGGGGTACGAGCAGTACTTC. Based on the CDR3 plus reference TRBV11-2 and TRBJ2-7, the full variable domain is EAGVAQSPRYKIIEKRQSVAFWCNPISGHATLYWYQQILGQGPKLLIQFQNNGVVDDSQLPKDRFSAERLKGVDSTLKIQPAKLEDSAVYLCASSLVGYEQYFGPGTRLTVT.

The chain has TRBV7-9 and TRBJ1-3; TRBD1 might be the D (6 bases). The CDR3 length is 16 residues. The germline CDR1 and CDR2 sequences are SEHNR and FQNEAQ (reference sequence). The V and J ends lost 1 base and 1 base respectively, with 11 bases between them. The CDR3 nucleotides read TGTGCCAGCAGCTTAGAGGGGGGGCAGTCTGGAAACACCATATATTTT. It codes for CASSLEGGQSGNTIYF.

For the CDR3, the DNA is TGCGCCAGCGAAGATCCGTTTTCCTACGAGCAGTACTTC. It yields the protein CASEDPFSYEQYF. The rearrangement joins TRBV10-2 to TRBJ2-7; D unresolved. Germline-derived CDR1 and CDR2 are WSHSY and SAAADI. There are 13 residues in the CDR3. V was cut by 8 bases and J by 1 base, with 12 bases left in between.

The chain couples TRBV29-1 to TRBJ2-6; either TRBD1 or TRBD2 may fit D (5 bases each). The CDR3 contains 15 residues. The V and J ends lost 5 bases and 0 bases respectively, with 11 bases between them. CDR1 and CDR2 from the germline V gene are SQVTM and ANQGSEA. CDR3 amino acids: CSVLTGRSGANVLTF. DNA for the CDR3: TGCAGCGTTCTCACGGGGCGCTCTGGGGCCAACGTCCTGACTTTC.

V and J are TRBV5-1 and TRBJ2-7; 7 bases map to TRBD1. V shed 2 bases, J shed 0 bases, and the junction held 8 bases outside the gene matches. This CDR3 has 16 residues. Germline V gene data show CDR1 as SGHRS and CDR2 as YFSETQ. CDR3: CASSFLGTGASYEQYF. The DNA for the CDR3 is TGCGCCAGCAGCTTTCTGGGCACAGGGGCCTCCTACGAGCAGTACTTC.

This chain links TRBV29-1 with TRBJ1-2; 9 positions agree with TRBD1. The CDR3 contains 16 residues. Trimming cost V 8 bases and J 3 bases; bases outside gene matches: 16. The V gene's germline CDR1 is SQVTM and CDR2 ANQGSEA. The CDR3 nucleotides read TGCAGCTGTGGTGGGACAGGGACCTTAGGGTACTATGGCTACACCTTC. It codes for CSCGGTGTLGYYGYTF.

CDR3 DNA sequence: TGCAGCGTTGAGGGAGGGGCGACCCTCACTGAAGCTTTCTTT. It is translated as CSVEGGATLTEAFF. The chain carries TRBV29-1 and TRBJ1-1; D is perhaps TRBD1 (5 bases). The CDR3 contains 14 residues. V was trimmed by 3 bases and J by 4 bases, leaving 15 bases between them. Germline assignment: CDR1 SQVTM and CDR2 ANQGSEA.

This chain uses TRBV6-1 with TRBJ1-6; 11 bases line up with TRBD1. V was clipped by 5 bases and J by 8 bases; unmatched bases: 2. This CDR3 comprises 14 residues. The germline V gene encodes CDR1 MNHNS and CDR2 SASEGT. CDR3 amino acids: CASSRDRGDSPLHF. The CDR3 coding sequence is TGTGCCAGCAGTAGGGACAGGGGGGATTCACCCCTCCACTTT.

This clone turned up a few times. V usage is TRBV18 and J usage is TRBJ1-1; the D is unclear. CDR1 is KGHSH and CDR2 is LQKENI in the germline V gene. This CDR3 is 17 amino acids long. Trimming removed 1 base at V and 2 bases at J, with 17 bases between. The CDR3 sequence is CASSPRLSRAGNTEAFF. CDR3 DNA sequence: TGTGCCAGCTCACCACGCTTGAGTCGGGCGGGAAACACTGAAGCTTTCTTT.

Written as DNA, the CDR3 is TGTGCCAGCAGCCAAGCCAGCGGGGGCTACGAGCAGTACTTC. Its translation: CASSQASGGYEQYF. The chain is built from TRBV4-2 and TRBJ2-7; 8 nucleotides match TRBD2. CDR1 is LGHNA, CDR2 YNFKEQ, per germline. This CDR3 has 14 amino acids. V was pared by 1 base and J by 3 bases, with 2 bases of the junction left unmatched.

The gene calls are TRBV30 and TRBJ1-1; 7 nucleotides align to TRBD1. The CDR3 consists of 14 residues. Germline V gene sequence: CDR1 GTSNPN, CDR2 SVGIG (reference sequence). V lost 2 bases and J lost 2; bases outside the gene matches: 5. This CDR3 is CAWSKGGANTEAFF. The CDR3 DNA reads TGTGCCTGGAGTAAAGGGGGCGCAAACACTGAAGCTTTCTTT.

The gene calls are TRBV6-4 and TRBJ1-5, with a weak D call TRBD1 (6 bases). V lost 3 bases to trimming and J lost 7 bases, with 10 bases between them. Germline values: CDR1 MRHNA, CDR2 SNTAGT. The CDR3 length is 13 residues. The CDR3 DNA is TGTGCCAGCAGTGAGGCCACAGGGCAGCCCCAGCATTTT. Translating it yields CASSEATGQPQHF.